Listed here are 7 T cell receptor beta chains from one sample, sequenced in a study of beta chain features in type 1 diabetes (dated by TCRdb to 2017 to 2018). The library was built by means of the immunoSEQ multiplex PCR assay. The entire amount of isolated RNA was reverse transcribed using the High Capacity cDNA Reverse Transcription Kit, so the sequenced TCRB transcripts were expressed ones. TCRdb took this table from immuneACCESS and kept in-frame rearrangements with V and J called. Such tables lack part of the clones; where checked against another copy, unresolved V genes explain under half of the gap, and the rest is unexplained. In this sample the table shows under 950,000 clones, roughly 17% of which occur a single time. The leading ten clones occupy about 0.025% of the sample. Sequenced sample: naive CD4+ T cells from blood. Reading the label with the study, this specimen's cell subset or site is: true naive CD4+ T cells. Receptors originate from a woman aged 18-30 years in good health.

The J gene is TRBJ1-3, the V gene TRBV6-6; D possibly corresponds to TRBD1 (5 bases). V was clipped by 4 bases and J by 0 bases, with 10 bases between them. CDR3 size: 15 residues. From germline, CDR1 is MNHNY and CDR2 SVGAGI (reference sequence). The CDR3 DNA follows: TGTGCCAGCAGTTTTACAGGAAGCTCTGGAAACACCATATATTTT. This gives the protein CASSFTGSSGNTIYF.

Only a few counts were recorded for this clone. The chain employs TRBV9 and TRBJ2-5; TRBD2 matches 9 bases. J was trimmed by 10 bases and V by 4 bases; bases with no gene match: 14. The CDR3 loop spans 15 amino acids. From germline, CDR1 is SGDLS and CDR2 YYNGEE. CDR3 sequence reads: CASSPSLVGSGGQYF. In nucleotides, the CDR3 is TGTGCCAGCAGCCCCTCCCTAGTTGGTAGCGGGGGCCAGTACTTC.

This clone came up a few times. This chain connects TRBV4-3 to TRBJ2-2; D is uncertain. The CDR3 totals 16 residues. The V end was cut by 3 bases, the J end by 5 bases, with 16 bases between. In germline, CDR1 is LGHNA, CDR2 YSLEER. CDR3 DNA sequence: TGCGCCAGCAGCCATTCCCAAGGAGTGGGTACCGGGGAGCTGTTTTTT. Its translation: CASSHSQGVGTGELFF.

There are a few counts of this clone. This chain links TRBV18 with TRBJ2-5; TRBD2 matches at 8 bases. After removal of 2 bases from V and 2 bases from J, the junction contained 4 bases not matched to a gene. Germline lookup yields CDR1 KGHSH and CDR2 LQKENI. The CDR3 runs 15 residues. CDR3 protein: CASSPSSSGQETQYF. Here the CDR3 DNA reads TGTGCCAGCTCACCATCATCTAGCGGGCAAGAGACCCAGTACTTC.

The chain couples TRBV19 to TRBJ2-1; 14 bases fit TRBD2. Germline lookup yields CDR1 LNHDA and CDR2 SQIVND (reference sequence). Trimming removed 6 bases from V and 10 bases from J; junction bases left unmatched: 5. This CDR3 region has 14 residues. CDR3 protein: CASSGTSGSSEQFF. The CDR3 DNA is TGTGCCAGTAGCGGGACTAGCGGGAGTAGCGAGCAGTTCTTC.

The chain joins TRBV7-9 to TRBJ2-1; D might be TRBD1 (5 bases). The CDR3 length is 11 residues. Germline V lookup: CDR1 SEHNR, CDR2 FQNEAQ (reference sequence). V was pared by 2 bases and J by 10 bases, with 6 bases between. The CDR3 region has the DNA TGTGCCAGCAGCTTAAAGGGGGAGCAGTTCTTC. Its protein product is CASSLKGEQFF.

This clone was seen only a few times. The chain has TRBV19 and TRBJ2-7; the D is unclear. The CDR3 is 14 residues long. Germline V gives CDR1 LNHDA, CDR2 SQIVND (reference sequence). Between the trimmed V and J ends, which lost 10 bases and 3 bases, there was a span of 19 bases. CDR3: CATASTRTIYEQYF. CDR3 in DNA: TGTGCCACGGCGTCGACACGGACGATCTACGAGCAGTACTTC.